These 25 T cell receptor beta chains share one sample of origin, sequenced in a study of shared clonotypes between healthy human individuals. CD45RO negativity and positive selection for CCR7 defined naive CD8 cells, a population that excluded terminally differentiated effector memory CD45RA+ cells. TCRdb's copy holds only in-frame clones and misses some; the assay was immunoSEQ multiplex PCR. The sample lists about 1,900,000 clones; roughly 95% were seen once. The specimen sequenced was naive CD8+ T cells sorted from blood. All receptors come from a man younger than 35 in good health.

The chain links TRBV4-3 to TRBJ2-7; 9 bases line up with TRBD2. The V gene's germline CDR1 is LGHNA and CDR2 YSLEER. This CDR3 contains 16 residues. The V gene end was trimmed by 0 bases and the J gene end by 2 bases; junction bases not matched to a gene: 5. CDR3 DNA sequence: TGCGCCAGCAGCCAAGAAGGCGGGAGGGGTCCCTACGAGCAGTACTTC. Translated: CASSQEGGRGPYEQYF.

This chain connects TRBV19 to TRBJ2-3; 9 bases are shared with TRBD2. Germline CDR1 and CDR2: LNHDA and SQIVND (reference sequence). The CDR3 sequence is 17 residues long. V was clipped by 8 bases and J by 2 bases; unmatched bases: 14. CDR3 in DNA: TGTGCCAGTTCGGGCGGGGGGGCCACGGTTTCCACAGATACGCAGTATTTT. Translation gives CASSGGGATVSTDTQYF.

This chain links TRBV7-2 with TRBJ1-1, with TRBD1 as a possible D gene (6 bases). V was clipped by 5 bases and J by 4 bases, with 14 bases between them. The germline V gene encodes CDR1 SGHTA and CDR2 FQGNSA. The CDR3 sequence is 14 residues long. The CDR3 DNA follows: TGTGCCAGCAGCCCCCTTACCAGGGGCACTGAAGCTTTCTTT. The encoded protein is CASSPLTRGTEAFF.

As to this clone: The same CDR3 is also encoded by other DNA sequences in this sample. V gene TRBV27 combines with J gene TRBJ2-7, with a tentative D call TRBD2 (6 bases). The CDR3 extends over 14 amino acids. V was shortened by 3 bases and J by 3 bases, with 12 bases between the two germline ends. Germline CDR1 MNHEY, CDR2 SMNVEV (reference sequence). In DNA form, the CDR3 reads TGTGCCAGCAGTTTTTCGGGAGTTAGCTACGAGCAGTACTTC. It is translated as CASSFSGVSYEQYF.

With regard to this clone: Other DNA sequences in this sample translate to the same CDR3. This chain uses TRBV11-2 with TRBJ2-7; the D call may be TRBD1 or TRBD2 (6 bases each). CDR1 and CDR2 from the germline V gene are SGHAT and FQNNGV. This CDR3 has 13 residues. Trimming left V 5 bases short and J 3 bases short, with 11 bases between. The CDR3 DNA sequence: TGTGCCAGCAGCGCGGGACAAATCTACGAGCAGTACTTC. Amino acids: CASSAGQIYEQYF.

CDR3: CASSETVDTYVAEAFF. CDR3 in DNA: TGTGCCAGCAGTGAAACCGTGGACACCTACGTCGCTGAAGCTTTCTTT. This chain connects TRBV6-1 to TRBJ1-1; D perhaps matches TRBD1 (5 bases). CDR1 MNHNS and CDR2 SASEGT come from the germline V gene. Trimming removed 2 bases from V and 6 bases from J, with 19 bases in between. CDR3 length equals 16 residues.

The rearrangement joins TRBV2 to TRBJ2-4, with 13 positions matching TRBD2. The germline CDR1 and CDR2 sequences are SNHLY and FYNNEI. V shed 6 bases and J 0 bases; nucleotides not matched to a gene: 14. The CDR3 is made up of 20 amino acids. The CDR3 DNA is TGTGCCAGCAGCGGCCCCGCCGGGACTAGCGGGACCCTAGCCAAAAACATTCAGTACTTC. Its translation is CASSGPAGTSGTLAKNIQYF. Complete variable domain (other parts from reference TRBV2 and TRBJ2-4): EPEVTQTPSHQVTQMGQEVILRCVPISNHLYFYWYRQILGQKVEFLVSFYNNEISEKSEIFDDQFSVERPDGSNFTLKIRSTKLEDSAMYFCASSGPAGTSGTLAKNIQYFGAGTRLSVL.

V usage is TRBV5-5 and J usage is TRBJ2-7; 9 nucleotides agree with TRBD1. The CDR3 contains 17 residues. V gave up 0 bases and J gave up 6 bases; unmatched junction bases: 13. CDR1 is SGHKS, CDR2 YYEKEE, per germline (reference sequence). The CDR3 spells CASSLDPGQGGGGEQYF. The CDR3 DNA is TGTGCCAGCAGCTTGGACCCGGGACAGGGTGGTGGAGGCGAGCAGTACTTC. The full variable domain, with the rest looked up from reference TRBV5-5 and TRBJ2-7, is DAGVTQSPTHLIKTRGQQVTLRCSPISGHKSVSWYQQVLGQGPQFIFQYYEKEERGRGNFPDRFSARQFPNYSSELNVNALLLGDSALYLCASSLDPGQGGGGEQYFGPGTRLTVT.

V usage is TRBV29-1 and J usage is TRBJ1-4, with D hard to call. The CDR3 has 11 amino acids. CDR1 SQVTM and CDR2 ANQGSEA come from the germline V gene. Trimming removed 4 bases at V and 4 bases at J, with 4 bases between. The CDR3: CSVVSNEKLFF. CDR3 DNA: TGCAGCGTTGTCAGTAATGAAAAACTGTTTTTT.

About this clone: A read error may be the cause here, since a much bigger clone is one base away. Different DNA sequences within this sample yield the same CDR3. This chain links TRBV7-8 with TRBJ1-1, with D unresolved. Per the germline V gene, CDR1 is SGHVS and CDR2 is FQNEAQ. V lost 1 base and J lost 4, with 4 bases in between. The CDR3 has 12 residues. The CDR3 DNA is TGTGCCAGCAGCTTAGGGATCACTGAAGCTTTCTTT. Translation: CASSLGITEAFF.

This clone appeared a single time. The rearrangement links TRBV4-3 to TRBJ2-3; TRBD1 aligns across 9 bases. The CDR3 has 17 residues. The V gene's germline CDR1 is LGHNA and CDR2 YSLEER. V was clipped by 0 bases and J by 6 bases; unmatched bases: 10. This chain's CDR3 is CASSQDGTGLLGDTQYF. Written as DNA, the CDR3 is TGCGCCAGCAGCCAAGATGGGACAGGGCTTCTTGGGGATACGCAGTATTTT.

V usage is TRBV10-1 and J usage is TRBJ2-1, with 14 bases matching TRBD2. The CDR3 loop spans 17 amino acids. Germline-derived CDR1 and CDR2 are WNHNN and SYGVQD (reference sequence). The J segment lost 5 bases and the V segment lost 3 bases, leaving 6 bases of the junction unmatched. CDR3 in amino acids: CASSDPGLAGGNNEQFF. For the CDR3, the DNA is TGCGCCAGCAGTGACCCCGGACTAGCGGGAGGTAACAATGAGCAGTTCTTC.

The V call is TRBV6-1, the J call TRBJ2-5; no firm D call. The CDR3 has 14 residues. CDR1 and CDR2 (germline): MNHNS, SASEGT. V was shortened by 2 bases and J by 0 bases, with 7 bases between the two germline ends. The CDR3 bases are TGTGCCAGCAGTGAATTTACGTACCAAGAGACCCAGTACTTC. Amino acids: CASSEFTYQETQYF.

This chain joins TRBV28 and TRBJ1-1; D uncertain. The CDR3 has 12 residues. The V and J ends lost 5 bases and 8 bases respectively, with 12 bases between them. The germline V gene encodes CDR1 MDHEN and CDR2 SYDVKM. CDR3 amino acids: CASSGIEMEAFF. CDR3 DNA: TGTGCCAGCAGTGGGATCGAGATGGAAGCTTTCTTT.

The genes are TRBV5-8 and TRBJ2-5; TRBD2 matches 12 bases. Looked up from germline, CDR1 is SGHTS and CDR2 is YDEGEE. With 0 bases clipped from V and 5 bases from J, the junction kept 5 bases outside the gene matches. CDR3 length: 16 residues. The CDR3 loop reads CASSLGLAGVSETQYF. In DNA, the CDR3 is TGTGCCAGCAGCTTGGGACTAGCGGGAGTCAGCGAGACCCAGTACTTC.

This clone showed up just once. This sequence joins TRBV27 and TRBJ2-6; D ambiguous. Germline V CDR1 and CDR2: MNHEY, SMNVEV (reference sequence). The CDR3 has 18 residues. The ends were cut back, 6 bases at V and 0 bases at J, with 18 bases in the middle. The DNA of the CDR3 is TGTGCCAGCAGCCCATCCTTCCCCCAGGCCTCTGGGGCCAACGTCCTGACTTTC. Encoded protein: CASSPSFPQASGANVLTF.

This clone has just one count. This chain links TRBV5-4 with TRBJ2-3; D gene uncertain. Germline V CDR1 and CDR2: SGHNT, YYREEE (reference sequence). The CDR3 covers 15 residues. V lost 2 bases and J 4 bases, leaving 14 bases between the germline ends. In DNA form, the CDR3 reads TGTGCCAGCAGCTTATTACCCCCGGTAGCAGATACGCAGTATTTT. Translating gives CASSLLPPVADTQYF.

In regard to this clone: In the same sample, other DNA sequences code for this CDR3. CDR3 in DNA: TGTGCCAGCAGCCCCGGGACAGCCCCCCAAGAGACCCAGTACTTC. It codes for CASSPGTAPQETQYF. The chain is built from TRBV7-2 and TRBJ2-5; 7 positions agree with TRBD1. The CDR3 extends over 15 amino acids. With 5 bases clipped from V and 1 base from J, the junction kept 7 bases outside the gene matches. The V gene's germline CDR1 is SGHTA and CDR2 FQGNSA.

Details on this clone: This same CDR3 is encoded by further DNA sequences in the sample. The rearrangement links TRBV11-2 to TRBJ2-7; no reliable D call. The CDR3 is 14 residues long. V was cut by 3 bases and J by 0 bases, with 9 bases left in between. Germline-derived CDR1 and CDR2 are SGHAT and FQNNGV. CDR3 amino acids: CASSFRAASYEQYF. CDR3 coding DNA: TGTGCCAGCAGCTTTCGGGCAGCCTCCTACGAGCAGTACTTC.

Points on this clone: The germline gene is not matched at one end of the junction; a read error may be the cause. The genes are TRBV28 and TRBJ2-5; 7 bases align to TRBD2. The CDR3 has 17 amino acids. The germline gives CDR1 MDHEN, CDR2 SYDVKM. CDR3 sequence: CARSSFTEAGDGETQYF. The CDR3 DNA follows: TGTGCCCGCAGTTCATTCACAGAGGCGGGGGACGGTGAGACCCAGTACTTC.

The chain recombines TRBV27 with TRBJ2-7; D may be TRBD2 (5 bases). The CDR3 loop spans 13 amino acids. Trimming cost V 5 bases and J 2 bases, with 10 bases left between them. The germline gives CDR1 MNHEY, CDR2 SMNVEV (reference sequence). The chain's CDR3 is CASSPGFAYEQYF. CDR3 nucleotides: TGTGCCAGCAGTCCGGGGTTCGCCTACGAGCAGTACTTC.

The chain recombines TRBV27 with TRBJ2-7, with D tentatively TRBD2 (6 bases). CDR1 MNHEY and CDR2 SMNVEV come from the germline V gene (reference sequence). This CDR3 comprises 16 residues. V gave up 3 bases and J gave up 0 bases, with 15 bases separating them. The CDR3 sequence: CASSLEGRSSSYEQYF. In DNA form, the CDR3 reads TGTGCCAGCAGTTTGGAGGGACGCTCCAGCTCCTACGAGCAGTACTTC.

The V gene is TRBV11-2, the J gene TRBJ1-5; D is uncertain. Deletions cut 5 bases from V and 5 bases from J, with 16 bases between. Per germline, CDR1 SGHAT and CDR2 FQNNGV. The CDR3 totals 15 residues. In DNA form, the CDR3 reads TGTGCCAGCAGCCCGCCGGGAGGGTTCCATCAGCCCCAGCATTTT. This sequence encodes CASSPPGGFHQPQHF.

V is TRBV5-4 and J is TRBJ2-7; the match to TRBD2 covers 11 bases. V lost 4 bases, J lost 0 bases, and 3 bases stayed unmatched. The CDR3 length is 15 residues. The germline gives CDR1 SGHNT, CDR2 YYREEE (reference sequence). CDR3 region: CASSVTSGISYEQYF. The CDR3 bases are TGTGCCAGCAGCGTGACTAGCGGGATCTCCTACGAGCAGTACTTC.

The chain carries TRBV27 and TRBJ2-7; D is unclear. V gave up 6 bases and J gave up 0 bases, with 12 bases separating them. This CDR3 has 14 amino acids. Germline V gene data show CDR1 as MNHEY and CDR2 as SMNVEV (reference sequence). CDR3 sequence: CASSEYESSYEQYF. The CDR3 bases are TGTGCCAGCAGCGAGTACGAGAGCTCCTACGAGCAGTACTTC.